The 7 T cell receptor beta chains reported below all come from one sample, sequenced in a study of T cell repertoires in cytomegalovirus infection. From the reads, TCRdb called clonotypes with MiXCR, one entry per CDR3 protein. Among about 230,000 distinct CDR3 sequences listed, 22% were seen once. Material: CD8+ T cells from PBMCs. These receptors all come from a human donor in good health (CMV status not recorded). Some clones in this sample may be carry-over from other donors' samples.

V is TRBV2 and J is TRBJ1-1, with D maybe TRBD1 (5 bases). Trimming took 0 bases from V and 7 from J, leaving 12 bases between them. Germline assignment: CDR1 SNHLY and CDR2 FYNNEI. The CDR3 extends over 14 amino acids. The DNA for the CDR3 is TGTGCCAGCAGTGAAGCGGCTGGACACCTTGAAGCTTTCTTT. Translated: CASSEAAGHLEAFF.

This clonotype appeared a few times. The rearrangement uses TRBV6-1 and TRBJ2-7, with TRBD1 identical over 7 bases. J was trimmed by 5 bases and V by 3 bases; bases with no gene match: 7. Germline CDR1 MNHNS, CDR2 SASEGT. The length of the CDR3 is 14 residues. DNA for the CDR3: TGTGCCAGCAGTGAGAGACAGGGTGTTGACGAGCAGTACTTC. It translates to CASSERQGVDEQYF.

This clonotype has a handful of counts. The chain couples TRBV2 to TRBJ1-2; 7 positions match TRBD1. This CDR3 contains 14 residues. Germline lookup yields CDR1 SNHLY and CDR2 FYNNEI. V was clipped by 2 bases and J by 6 bases; unmatched bases: 6. Written as DNA, the CDR3 is TGTGCCAGCAGTGAATTAAGGGGGCCAGATGGCTACACCTTC. This translates into CASSELRGPDGYTF.

The rearrangement joins TRBV20-1 to TRBJ1-2; tentative D call: TRBD1 (5 bases). Trimming left V 3 bases short and J 8 bases short, with 10 bases between. Germline V CDR1 and CDR2: DFQATT, SNEGSKA (reference sequence). This CDR3 contains 11 residues. CDR3 nucleotide sequence: TGCAGTGCTAGGGGACCCCTGGGCTACACCTTC. Protein product: CSARGPLGYTF.

The chain links TRBV29-1 to TRBJ1-2; TRBD1 matches 9 bases. CDR1 and CDR2 from the germline V gene are SQVTM and ANQGSEA. This CDR3 has 12 residues. Trimming cost V 4 bases and J 8 bases; bases outside gene matches: 5. The CDR3 spells CSVGDRAVGYTF. The CDR3 DNA is TGCAGCGTTGGGGACAGGGCGGTCGGCTACACCTTC.

This clonotype was counted a few times. DNA for the CDR3: TGCAGTGCTAGAGATGAGGGCGAATTGTATAATTCACCCCTCCACTTT. It is translated as CSARDEGELYNSPLHF. J is TRBJ1-6 and V is TRBV20-1; D ambiguous. Germline CDR1 reads DFQATT; CDR2 reads SNEGSKA (reference sequence). The CDR3 is 16 residues long. Trimming pared 0 bases from V and 4 bases from J, leaving 13 bases between.

This clonotype was detected ten times or more. This chain uses TRBV7-9 with TRBJ1-2; 9 bases are a match to TRBD1. The V and J ends lost 5 bases and 4 bases, in that order; junction bases with no gene match: 14. Per germline, CDR1 SEHNR and CDR2 FQNEAQ (reference sequence). The CDR3 has 17 amino acids. The CDR3 nucleotides are TGTGCCAGCAGCAACATCGTCGGGACAGGGCTAGGCTATGGCTACACCTTC. This gives the protein CASSNIVGTGLGYGYTF.